This paragraph reports one T cell receptor beta chain. Its antigen is not identified. This record comes from a study of cytomegalovirus exposure and HLA in healthy donors. PCR involved 60 Vbeta and 13 Jbeta primers. Assay: immunoSEQ multiplex PCR; the TCRdb copy retains only in-frame clones and omits some. The sample lists approximately 130,000 clones, 85% to 90% occurring once. General study points: Across HLA loci, a later analysis found differing TCR association rates, with DRB1 most and HLA-C fewest.

The receptor was isolated from a woman aged 25-40 years in good health and CMV-seropositive. The sample taken for sequencing was PBMCs.

In DNA form, the CDR3 reads TGTGCCAGCAGCGTCGGGAGCACAGATACGCAGTATTTT. It yields the protein CASSVGSTDTQYF. The V and J genes are TRBV9 and TRBJ2-3; D not certain. Trimming stripped 2 bases from V and 0 bases from J, with 4 bases between. This CDR3 has 13 residues. Germline CDR1 reads SGDLS; CDR2 reads YYNGEE.